The subject of this entry is one T cell receptor beta chain. Using immunoSEQ multiplex PCR, the repertoire was profiled, and TCRdb retains in-frame clones only, with some absent. The sample yields roughly 120,000 clones, around nine tenths seen once. This entry comes from a study of T cell responses to AZD1222 COVID-19 vaccine. About the research overall: Investigators merged groups given second doses at roughly 4 or roughly 12 weeks.

Per germline, CDR1 SGHTA and CDR2 FQGNSA. V lost 3 bases to trimming and J lost 5 bases; unmatched junction nucleotides: 12. This CDR3 contains 16 residues. The sequence was collected from an adult in good health. The chain recombines TRBV7-2 with TRBJ2-7; 8 bases agree with TRBD2. The source was peripheral blood, collected on day 0 of AZD1222 vaccination. CDR3 nucleotides: TGTGCCAGCAGCTTGAACGGGAGGGCCTCCGGTAACGAGCAGTACTTC. Translating it yields CASSLNGRASGNEQYF.